These 24 T cell receptor beta chains were all obtained from the same sample, sequenced in a study of molecular identifiers for immune sequencing clone quantification. TCRdb reanalysed the PCR reads using MiXCR and keeps one entry per CDR3 protein. The sample consists of 250,000 to 350,000 distinct CDR3 sequences, 20% to 25% of them appearing once. Sequenced sample: naive CD8+ T cells from blood, with Jurkat cell RNA spiked in. Subset defined: FACS-sorted CD8+CD4-CCR7+CD45RA+ naive T cells. These receptors all come from a human donor in good health. Some libraries in this study had Jurkat cell RNA spiked in.

The chain joins TRBV30 to TRBJ2-7; D may be TRBD1 (6 bases). The ends were cut back, 6 bases at V and 6 bases at J, with 18 bases in the middle. Germline lookup yields CDR1 GTSNPN and CDR2 SVGIG (reference sequence). The CDR3 consists of 13 residues. The CDR3 loop reads CACTRGAGAEQYF. The CDR3 DNA reads as TGTGCCTGCACACGTGGGGCAGGGGCCGAGCAGTACTTC.

This clonotype showed up many times. This chain connects TRBV29-1 to TRBJ2-3; D unresolved. This CDR3 region has 13 residues. Germline V CDR1 and CDR2: SQVTM, ANQGSEA. The ends were cut back, 1 base at V and 7 bases at J, with 12 bases in the middle. The CDR3 here is CSVEGTVANTQYF. The DNA of the CDR3 is TGCAGCGTTGAAGGGACCGTCGCTAATACGCAGTATTTT.

About this clonotype itself: A clone one base away is much larger, so this may be a read error. This sequence joins TRBV2 and TRBJ2-7, with a possible D match to TRBD1 (5 bases). The CDR3 runs 14 residues. CDR1 is SNHLY and CDR2 is FYNNEI in the germline V gene. The CDR3: CAGSEVGASYEQYF. The CDR3 DNA reads TGTGCCGGCAGTGAAGTTGGGGCCTCCTACGAGCAGTACTTC.

This clonotype was seen only once. A much larger clone differs by one base, so this may be a read error. This chain joins TRBV7-2 and TRBJ1-1; TRBD1 matches at 9 bases. The CDR3 consists of 15 residues. The germline V gene has CDR1 SGHTA and CDR2 FQGNSA. The CDR3 DNA follows: TGTGCCAGCAGCTCAACAGGGGGCGCGGGGACTGAAACTTTCTTT. Its translation is CASSSTGGAGTETFF.

This clonotype was seen at least ten times. The CDR3 is CASSLGPEAFF. The CDR3 nucleotides are TGCGCCAGCAGCTTGGGACCAGAAGCTTTCTTT. V and J are TRBV5-1 and TRBJ1-1; D call uncertain. Between the trimmed V and J ends, which lost 0 bases and 8 bases, there was a span of 5 bases. Germline lookup yields CDR1 SGHRS and CDR2 YFSETQ. The CDR3 loop spans 11 amino acids.

This clonotype was recorded at least ten times. The rearrangement uses TRBV4-1 and TRBJ1-1, with D uncertain. The CDR3 loop spans 13 amino acids. CDR1 MGHRA and CDR2 YSYEKL come from the germline V gene. V gave up 3 bases and J gave up 4 bases, with 9 bases separating them. CDR3 residues: CASSQGSSTEAFF. Written as DNA, the CDR3 is TGCGCCAGCAGCCAGGGGAGTTCCACTGAAGCTTTCTTT.

This clonotype was observed many times. V usage is TRBV12-3 or TRBV12-4 and J usage is TRBJ1-2; D is unclear. The V gene lost 3 bases and the J gene lost 6 bases, with 5 bases spanning the gap. The CDR3 extends over 11 amino acids. In DNA, the CDR3 is TGTGCCAGCAGTTTCAGTGATGGCTACACCTTC. It codes for CASSFSDGYTF.

This clonotype was picked up many times. The chain has TRBV12-3 or TRBV12-4 and TRBJ1-1, with a weak D call TRBD1 (5 bases). The CDR3 contains 13 residues. V lost 7 bases and J lost 5, with 14 bases in between. The CDR3 here is CASTRLGGTEAFF. CDR3 coding DNA: TGTGCCAGCACCCGGCTCGGGGGAACTGAAGCTTTCTTT.

This clonotype was detected many times. V usage is TRBV7-9 and J usage is TRBJ1-5, with D unresolved. The germline V gene has CDR1 SEHNR and CDR2 FQNEAQ (reference sequence). The CDR3 has 13 residues. Trimming removed 3 bases at V and 7 bases at J, with 10 bases between. This chain's CDR3 is CASSLGFRQPQHF. In nucleotides, the CDR3 is TGTGCCAGCAGCTTGGGATTTCGGCAGCCCCAGCATTTT.

This clonotype was counted many times. The rearrangement uses TRBV2 and TRBJ2-1, with 7 nucleotides matching TRBD1. Germline V lookup: CDR1 SNHLY, CDR2 FYNNEI. CDR3 length: 14 residues. V shed 6 bases, J shed 9 bases, and the junction held 11 bases outside the gene matches. CDR3 sequence: CASRGTPTGFEQFF. Here the CDR3 DNA reads TGTGCCAGCAGGGGAACCCCGACAGGGTTTGAGCAGTTCTTC.

This clonotype occurred many times. This chain joins TRBV5-4 and TRBJ2-7; D gene ambiguous. The CDR3 is 14 amino acids. Germline-derived CDR1 and CDR2 are SGHNT and YYREEE (reference sequence). Trimming cost V 0 bases and J 2 bases, with 9 bases left between them. The DNA of the CDR3 is TGTGCCAGCAGCTTGGGCATAGCACCCTACGAGCAGTACTTC. This gives the protein CASSLGIAPYEQYF. Supplemented by reference TRBV5-4 and TRBJ2-7, the full variable domain reads ETGVTQSPTHLIKTRGQQVTLRCSSQSGHNTVSWYQQALGQGPQFIFQYYREEENGRGNFPPRFSGLQFPNYSSELNVNALELDDSALYLCASSLGIAPYEQYFGPGTRLTVT.

This clonotype was recorded many times. V is TRBV7-9 and J is TRBJ1-1; D call uncertain. Trimming cost V 5 bases and J 6 bases, with 10 bases left between them. The CDR3 covers 12 residues. CDR1 is SEHNR, CDR2 FQNEAQ, per germline (reference sequence). CDR3 protein: CASSLGSPEAFF. Written as DNA, the CDR3 is TGTGCCAGCAGCCTAGGAAGCCCTGAAGCTTTCTTT.

Many counts were recorded for this clonotype. The V call is TRBV30, the J call TRBJ2-1, with D unclear. V lost 1 base, J lost 5 bases, and 9 bases lay in between. Per germline, CDR1 GTSNPN and CDR2 SVGIG (reference sequence). The CDR3 has 13 amino acids. The DNA for the CDR3 is TGTGCCTGGAGTGAAGGGAATAACAATGAGCAGTTCTTC. This codes for CAWSEGNNNEQFF.

This clonotype was seen many times. This chain connects TRBV4-1 to TRBJ2-2; 8 bases match TRBD1. The germline gives CDR1 MGHRA, CDR2 YSYEKL. The ends lost 1 base at V and 15 bases at J; junction bases unmatched: 13. The CDR3 loop spans 15 amino acids. The CDR3 DNA reads TGCGCCAGCAGCCAAGGCCCCGGACAGGGTGGGATTTTGTTTTTT. Residues: CASSQGPGQGGILFF.

This clonotype was seen many times. This rearrangement joins TRBV6-6 to TRBJ2-7; D remains unclear. Germline V gene lookup returns CDR1 MNHNY and CDR2 SVGAGI (reference sequence). Trimming took 5 bases from V and 2 from J, leaving 10 bases between them. The length of the CDR3 is 13 residues. CDR3 region: CASSEPGTYEQYF. The CDR3 DNA is TGTGCCAGCAGTGAACCGGGCACCTACGAGCAGTACTTC.

This clonotype was counted at least ten times. The chain uses TRBV7-8 and TRBJ2-5; D is possibly TRBD1 or TRBD2 (6 bases each). Looked up from germline, CDR1 is SGHVS and CDR2 is FQNEAQ. Trimming pared 4 bases from V and 3 bases from J, leaving 15 bases between. CDR3 length equals 15 residues. The CDR3 is CASSSPGEVEETQYF. The DNA of the CDR3 is TGTGCCAGCAGCTCCCCAGGGGAGGTTGAAGAGACCCAGTACTTC.

This clonotype was observed at least ten times. The V call is TRBV12-3 or TRBV12-4, the J call TRBJ2-2; 10 bases agree with TRBD2. The V segment lost 4 bases and the J segment 6 bases; nucleotides outside the gene matches: 5. The CDR3 is made up of 15 amino acids. The DNA for the CDR3 is TGTGCCAGCAGTTATAGCGGGGGGATGGCCGGGGAGCTGTTTTTT. The encoded protein is CASSYSGGMAGELFF.

This clonotype was counted at least ten times. CDR3 coding DNA: TGTGCCTGGAGTCAGGACTACCAAGAGACCCAGTACTTC. This codes for CAWSQDYQETQYF. The chain recombines TRBV30 with TRBJ2-5, with TRBD2 as a possible D gene (5 bases). Trimming left V 2 bases short and J 0 bases short, with 7 bases between. The CDR3 contains 13 residues. Germline lookup yields CDR1 GTSNPN and CDR2 SVGIG (reference sequence).

For this clonotype: A much larger clone lies a single base off, so this may be a read error. This chain links TRBV6-6 with TRBJ2-3; D perhaps matches TRBD2 (6 bases). CDR3 length: 13 residues. V was trimmed by 6 bases and J by 8 bases, leaving 15 bases between them. Germline V gives CDR1 MNHNY, CDR2 SVGAGI (reference sequence). Here the CDR3 DNA reads TGTGCCAGCAGCCTACTAGCTTCCGGTACGCAGTATTTT. This gives the protein CASSLLASGTQYF.

A few counts support this clonotype. The genes are TRBV12-3 or TRBV12-4 and TRBJ2-7; D is undetermined. V gave up 0 bases and J gave up 7 bases, with 7 bases separating them. This CDR3 comprises 12 residues. The CDR3 protein is CASSLADREQYF. CDR3 DNA: TGTGCCAGCAGTTTAGCGGATCGGGAGCAGTACTTC.

This clonotype was seen repeatedly, ten times or more. The chain links TRBV20-1 to TRBJ2-3; 8 bases line up with TRBD2. This CDR3 comprises 15 residues. Trimming cost V 3 bases and J 0 bases; bases outside gene matches: 5. The germline V gene has CDR1 DFQATT and CDR2 SNEGSKA (reference sequence). The CDR3 DNA reads TGCAGTGCTAGTACTAGCGGCTCCAGCACAGATACGCAGTATTTT. It translates to CSASTSGSSTDTQYF.

This clonotype has at least ten counts. The chain employs TRBV5-1 and TRBJ1-2; TRBD1 might be the D (6 bases). V was shortened by 4 bases and J by 6 bases, with 19 bases between the two germline ends. The CDR3 is 15 residues long. The V gene's germline CDR1 is SGHRS and CDR2 YFSETQ. The CDR3 is CASSPGTGATHGYTF. The DNA of the CDR3 is TGCGCCAGCAGCCCGGGCACGGGGGCTACGCATGGCTACACCTTC.

This clonotype was picked up many times. The chain has TRBV19 and TRBJ1-2; 7 bases agree with TRBD1. Germline V gives CDR1 LNHDA, CDR2 SQIVND (reference sequence). V lost 0 bases to trimming and J lost 2 bases; unmatched junction nucleotides: 6. The CDR3 totals 16 residues. The CDR3 sequence: CASSIDAGQQNYGYTF. The CDR3 DNA follows: TGTGCCAGTAGTATAGATGCGGGACAGCAGAACTATGGCTACACCTTC. Together with reference TRBV19 and TRBJ1-2, the CDR3 gives the full variable domain: DGGITQSPKYLFRKEGQNVTLSCEQNLNHDAMYWYRQDPGQGLRLIYYSQIVNDFQKGDIAEGYSVSREKKESFPLTVTSAQKNPTAFYLCASSIDAGQQNYGYTFGSGTRLTVV.

Turning to this clonotype: Being one base from a much bigger clone, this may be a read error. The V gene is TRBV30, the J gene TRBJ2-1; D unclear. The CDR3 is 13 amino acids. Germline-derived CDR1 and CDR2 are GTSNPN and SVGIG (reference sequence). CDR3 loop: CAWSDFLGYERFF. The CDR3 DNA reads as TGTGCCTGGAGTGACTTCCTCGGCTATGAGCGGTTCTTC.